This record looks at one T cell receptor beta chain sequence and its context. This clone's antigen is unknown. Nothing much larger sits one base from this clone, and base qualities are not available. The CDR3 starts with the cysteine, ends with the phenylalanine, and has 15 residues. CDR3 DNA is the only sequence kept; it has 45 bases, read in frame from the first base. CDR1 and CDR2, per the germline V gene, are SGHTA and FQGNSA. Relative to germline, V is missing 5 bases and J is missing 2 bases, with 5 bases of the junction outside any gene match. Donors were 35 to 40 systemically healthy Caucasian individuals from Russia aged roughly 6 to 90 years. About 10 milliliters of peripheral blood were collected from each donor into EDTA-treated Vacutainer tubes. Ficoll-Paque density-gradient centrifugation was used to isolate PBMCs, with at least 7 million obtained per sample. Trizol reagent was used to extract total RNA from the PBMCs, yielding at least 5.5 micrograms per sample. For every donor, an aliquot of PBMCs went through flow cytometry to measure the percentages of naive CD45RAhigh/CD27high T cells.

The data belong to a study of blood T cells in healthy people across ages (dated by TCRdb to about 2015). For the study in its entirety: In model experiments, roughly one uniquely barcoded TCR beta cDNA molecule per two T cells was captured by template switching. The donors were split into four age groups: young (average roughly 15 years), middle-aged (39), aged (approximately 59) and long-lived (approximately 80). To avoid experimental bias, donors of different ages were spread randomly across the sequencing lanes. The study measured age-related changes in TCR beta repertoire diversity using deep sequencing normalized with unique cDNA molecular identifiers. Two additional independent replicas of 1 million unique cDNA reads from the same blood draw were analyzed for two donors (one aged 18 to 30 and one aged 80 or older). What the work shows at the level of the full study, not this receptor alone: As age increased, observed TCR beta diversity per million T cells dropped in a roughly linear way, and a significant reduction was already evident by age 40. Compared with the aged group, the long-lived group had more naive CD4+ T cells, fewer expanded clones and increased TCR diversity, a pattern suggesting age selection. A strong correlation was found between observed TCR beta diversity and the percentage of naive T cells measured by flow cytometry. Because profiling used bulk unsorted PBMCs, naive and antigen-experienced compartments could not be compared conclusively. Total diversity estimates from one million sequenced T cells were considered lower bounds and underestimates. Because donor CMV infection status was unknown, age-related changes in expanded clonotypes were potentially confounded.

Library preparation was by 5' RACE. A second PCR of roughly 7 to 12 cycles was performed with a sample-barcoded 5' primer and a J-beta primer mix. Each TCR beta cDNA molecule received a unique molecular identifier from a template-switch 5' adaptor carrying 12 random nucleotides. At least 2.5 million CDR3-containing paired-end reads were obtained from each sample. First-strand cDNA synthesis was performed from all RNA using the Mint cDNA synthesis kit, with priming by a TRBC-specific oligonucleotide. Following uracil-DNA glycosylase treatment, all cDNA underwent a first 18-cycle PCR with the universal primers M1SS and BC2_uni_R. As for the original processing: For normalization, 1 million high-quality reads, each with a distinct molecular identifier, were randomly selected from each sample. Reads with shared molecular identifiers were discarded instead of being binned into consensus sequences. MiTCR, set to a Q25 quality threshold and the strictest error-elimination algorithm, was used for CDR3 identification, clonotype clustering and error correction. A nonparametric unseen species model using Euler transformation provided a lower-bound estimate of total TCR beta diversity. TCRdb's own reprocessing of the public reads used fastp at Q25 and MiXCR and kept productive beta chains. Records with the same CDR3 protein are collapsed into one entry carrying the most frequent genes and DNA. The V and J calls follow TCRdb's processing rather than the paper's. In this sample the table shows 1.8 million or so distinct CDR3 sequences, around 42% of which occur a single time. The ten largest clonotypes hold roughly 23% of the sample.

Sequences were obtained from blood. The sequence links TRBV7-2 to TRBJ2-3; 9 central bases correspond to TRBD2. The TCR originated in a human donor in good health. The CDR3 protein is CASSIQRGATDTQYF. The bases read TGTGCCAGCAGCATCCAGCGGGGGGCCACAGATACGCAGTATTTT. The reference TRBV7-2 and TRBJ2-3 proteins fill in what lies around the CDR3, so the full variable domain reads GAGVSQSPSNKVTEKGKDVELRCDPISGHTALYWYRQSLGQGLEFLIYFQGNSAPDKSGLPSDRFSAERTGGSVSTLTIQRTQQEDSAVYLCASSIQRGATDTQYFGPGTRLTVL.